One T cell receptor beta chain is described in this entry. It lacks a known antigen. No qualities accompany the bases; no much larger clone lies one base away. The immunoSEQ Assay, a bias-controlled multiplex PCR, was used to amplify TCRbeta CDR3 regions from genomic DNA. The paper's data handling went like this. Nucleated cell counts per sample were estimated from amplification of reference gene primers within the assay. Sequence reads were collapsed and filtered to measure the absolute abundance of every unique TCRbeta CDR3 rearrangement. For each sample, productive Simpson clonality was calculated as the square root of Simpson's diversity index over productive rearrangements. The clones in this table, taken by TCRdb from immuneACCESS, are in-frame only. Not every clone is retained; where verified, under half of the shortfall comes from an unresolved V gene, and the cause of the rest is unknown. V, J and clone size reflect that table, while D and trimming were determined from the DNA. Across this sample there are 270,000 or so clones, with 86% seen only once. The ten largest clones add up to around 2.4% of the sample.

These data originate in a study of blood T cell repertoires in COVID-19 (TCRdb year 2020). For the study in its entirety: Samples covering the acute and convalescent phases of COVID-19 were provided by collaborators in the United States, Italy and Spain. The samples were drawn from the first 160 participants of the ongoing ImmuneRACE study and from under 1,500 subjects provided by 6 global collaborators. Where HLA class I and class II types were available, the types were taken from metadata supplied by the sample provider, not from assay-based typing. The repertoires were released in a freely available public database meant as a resource for research on the immune response to SARS-CoV-2. The prospective study material was composed of cDNA or gDNA derived from T cells, B-cell-depleted T cells, or PBMCs. The dataset comprised deeply sampled blood TCRbeta repertoires from subjects exposed to, actively infected with, or recovered from COVID-19. A de-identified subject ID, COVID-19 status, age in years and sex were almost always included in the sample metadata. Summary of the overall study and its limitations: Clinical and demographic metadata were provided uncurated, with the amount varying by source and participant.

Enrolling through a virtual design, the prospective study's participants ranged in age from roughly 18 to 95 years and lived across 24 United States geographic areas. Cohort assignment in the prospective study relied on participant-reported clinical history from a screening survey and a study questionnaire. ImmuneRACE Cohort 3 recovered participants were defined by two consecutive negative NP/OP PCR tests, healthcare professional clearance, or symptom resolution. In the prospective study, whole blood, serum and a nasopharyngeal or oropharyngeal swab were collected from each participant by mobile phlebotomists. Over a roughly 2-month period, participants in the prospective study had the option of providing additional blood draws and questionnaires. Prospective study blood samples were shipped either frozen or at room temperature before DNA extraction. From the cysteine up to the phenylalanine, the CDR3 has a length of 15 residues. The sequence is cut down to CDR3 DNA, 45 bases in frame from base 1. CDR1 and CDR2 were assigned from the germline V gene as MNHEY and SVGEGT. Trimming removed 2 bases from V and 14 bases from J, leaving 23 bases between the germline ends.

The clonotype was recovered from a young woman who had recovered from COVID-19. The chain joins TRBV6-2 or TRBV6-3 to TRBJ2-3; TRBD2 is a weak D gene call, 6 bases matching. The sample taken for sequencing was PBMCs or T cells enriched from blood (not recorded which). The CDR3 sequence is CASSYADSGLQGRYF. The DNA is as follows: TGTGCCAGCAGTTACGCCGACTCGGGACTCCAAGGTCGGTATTTT.